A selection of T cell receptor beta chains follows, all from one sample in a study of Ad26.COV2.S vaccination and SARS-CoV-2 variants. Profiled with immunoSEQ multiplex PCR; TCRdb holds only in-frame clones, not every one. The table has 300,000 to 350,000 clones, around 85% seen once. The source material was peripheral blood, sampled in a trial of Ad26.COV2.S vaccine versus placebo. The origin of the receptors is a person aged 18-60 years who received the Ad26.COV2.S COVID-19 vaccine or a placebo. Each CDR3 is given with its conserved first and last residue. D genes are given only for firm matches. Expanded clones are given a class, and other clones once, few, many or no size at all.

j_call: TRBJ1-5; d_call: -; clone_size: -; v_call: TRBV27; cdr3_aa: CASSSTPPGVPNNQPQHF; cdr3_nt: TGTGCCAGCAGTTCAACCCCCCCCGGGGTCCCCAACAATCAGCCCCAGCATTTT
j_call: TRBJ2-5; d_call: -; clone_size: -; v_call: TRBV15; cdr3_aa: CATSRDQLETQYF; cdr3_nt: TGTGCCACCAGCAGAGATCAGCTAGAGACCCAGTACTTC
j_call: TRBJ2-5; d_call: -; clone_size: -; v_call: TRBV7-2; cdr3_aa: CASSLGPNTETQYF; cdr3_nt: TGTGCCAGCAGCTTAGGGCCCAACACAGAGACCCAGTACTTC
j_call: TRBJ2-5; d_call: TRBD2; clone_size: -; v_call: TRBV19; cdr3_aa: CASSMGTSGGQETQYF; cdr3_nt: TGTGCCAGTAGTATGGGGACTAGCGGGGGACAAGAGACCCAGTACTTC
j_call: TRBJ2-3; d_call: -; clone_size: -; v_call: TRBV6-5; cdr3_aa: CASRGSTDTQYF; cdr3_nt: TGTGCCAGCAGGGGGTCCACAGATACGCAGTATTTT
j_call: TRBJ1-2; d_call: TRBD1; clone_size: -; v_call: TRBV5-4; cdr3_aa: CASSSSGDSAKNYGYTF; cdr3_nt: TGTGCCAGCAGCTCTTCGGGGGACAGCGCTAAAAACTATGGCTACACCTTC
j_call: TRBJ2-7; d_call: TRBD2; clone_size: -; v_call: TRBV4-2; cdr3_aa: CASSQDPTGGSEQYF; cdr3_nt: TGTGCCAGCAGCCAAGATCCGACGGGAGGGAGCGAGCAGTACTTC
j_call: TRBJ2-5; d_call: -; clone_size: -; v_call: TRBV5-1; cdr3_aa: CAGSRGRGQETQYF; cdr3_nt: TGCGCCGGAAGCAGAGGCAGGGGTCAAGAGACCCAGTACTTC
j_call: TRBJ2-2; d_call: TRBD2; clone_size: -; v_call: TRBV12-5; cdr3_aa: CASGFGALSGGTGELFF; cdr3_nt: TGTGCTAGTGGTTTCGGGGCTCTCAGCGGGGGCACCGGGGAGCTGTTTTTT
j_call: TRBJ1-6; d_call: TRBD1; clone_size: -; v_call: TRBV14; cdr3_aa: CASSPGQPGNSPLHF; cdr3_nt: TGTGCCAGCAGCCCGGGACAGCCGGGAAATTCACCCCTCCACTTT
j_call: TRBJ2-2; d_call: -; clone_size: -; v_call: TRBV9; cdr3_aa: CASSVGGFLDTGELFF; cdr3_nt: TGTGCCAGCAGCGTAGGGGGGTTCCTCGACACCGGGGAGCTGTTTTTT
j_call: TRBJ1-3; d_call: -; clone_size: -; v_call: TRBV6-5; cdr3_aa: CATHPRGASGNTIYF; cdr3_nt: TGTGCCACTCACCCGCGGGGGGCAAGTGGAAACACCATATATTTT
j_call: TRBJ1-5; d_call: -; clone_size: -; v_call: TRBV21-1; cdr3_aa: CASSKARGRLLEPQHF; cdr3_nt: TGTGCCAGCAGCAAAGCGAGAGGTCGGCTTCTGGAGCCCCAGCATTTT
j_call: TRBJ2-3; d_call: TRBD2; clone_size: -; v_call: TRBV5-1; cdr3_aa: CASRWSGGNTDTQYF; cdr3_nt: TGCGCCAGCAGGTGGAGCGGGGGGAACACAGATACGCAGTATTTT
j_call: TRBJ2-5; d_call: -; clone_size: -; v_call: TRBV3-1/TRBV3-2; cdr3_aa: CASSGSGRETQYF; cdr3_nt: TGTGCCAGCAGCGGGTCCGGCCGAGAGACCCAGTACTTC
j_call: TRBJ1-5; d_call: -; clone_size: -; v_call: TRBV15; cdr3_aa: CATSRGGEVSQHF; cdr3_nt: TGTGCCACCAGCAGGGGGGGGGAGGTGTCCCAGCATTTT
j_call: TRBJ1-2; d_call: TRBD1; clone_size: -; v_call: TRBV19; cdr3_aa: CASRTTGANYGYTF; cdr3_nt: TGTGCCAGTAGAACGACAGGGGCTAACTATGGCTACACCTTC
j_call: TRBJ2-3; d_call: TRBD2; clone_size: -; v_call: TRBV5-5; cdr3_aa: CASRKPTSGGTDTQYF; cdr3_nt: TGTGCCAGCAGAAAACCTACTAGCGGGGGGACAGATACGCAGTATTTT
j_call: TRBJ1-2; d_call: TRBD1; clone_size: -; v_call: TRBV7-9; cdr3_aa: CASSLGTGAINYGYTF; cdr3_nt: TGTGCCAGCAGCTTGGGGACAGGCGCTATTAACTATGGCTACACCTTC
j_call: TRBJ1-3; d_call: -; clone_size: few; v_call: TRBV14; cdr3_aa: CASSGSGNTIYF; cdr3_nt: TGTGCCAGCAGCGGCTCTGGAAACACCATATATTTT